The 5 T cell receptor beta chains given below trace back to one sample, sequenced in a study of cytomegalovirus exposure and HLA in healthy donors. Primers: 60 Vbeta forward and 13 Jbeta reverse. The assay was immunoSEQ multiplex PCR, and TCRdb's table has in-frame clones only and misses some. The sample comprises 150,000 to 180,000 clones, 65% to 80% of which are singletons, and 3% to 4% rests with the top ten. The sequenced material came from PBMCs. The receptor set was obtained from a woman aged 40 to 55 in good health and CMV-seronegative.

The J gene is TRBJ2-7, the V gene TRBV11-3; D gene uncertain. The germline gives CDR1 SGHNT, CDR2 YENEEA. Between the trimmed V and J ends, which lost 0 bases and 6 bases, there was a span of 6 bases. The CDR3 has 12 residues. The DNA for the CDR3 is TGTGCCAGCAGCTTAGATCTGTCCGAGCAGTACTTC. Translated: CASSLDLSEQYF.

The CDR3 loop reads CASSSPGQGNEQYF. The CDR3 DNA sequence: TGTGCCAGCAGCTCACCGGGACAGGGTAACGAGCAGTACTTC. V usage is TRBV13 and J usage is TRBJ2-7; 9 bases align to TRBD1. Germline lookup yields CDR1 PRHDT and CDR2 FYEKMQ (reference sequence). The CDR3 extends over 14 amino acids. V lost 4 bases, J lost 5 bases, and 6 bases stayed unmatched.

This clone appeared once. V and J are TRBV6-5 and TRBJ2-1; TRBD2 agrees at 8 bases. CDR3 length: 15 residues. Germline V CDR1 and CDR2: MNHEY, SVGAGI. V shed 6 bases, J shed 7 bases, and the junction held 11 bases outside the gene matches. The CDR3 loop reads CASRAPGGDRNEQFF. CDR3 bases: TGTGCCAGCAGGGCGCCGGGGGGGGATAGAAATGAGCAGTTCTTC.

V is TRBV7-2 and J is TRBJ2-2, with 8 bases that match TRBD1. Germline V lookup: CDR1 SGHTA, CDR2 FQGNSA. The CDR3 runs 15 residues. V lost 3 bases, J lost 6 bases, and 6 bases stayed unmatched. For the CDR3, the DNA is TGTGCCAGCAGCTTTCAGGGGGCGAGCGCCGGGGAGCTGTTTTTT. Its translation: CASSFQGASAGELFF. Supplemented by reference TRBV7-2 and TRBJ2-2, the full variable domain reads GAGVSQSPSNKVTEKGKDVELRCDPISGHTALYWYRQSLGQGLEFLIYFQGNSAPDKSGLPSDRFSAERTGGSVSTLTIQRTQQEDSAVYLCASSFQGASAGELFFGEGSRLTVL.

The chain uses TRBV2 and TRBJ2-1; 9 bases are shared with TRBD2. The CDR3 runs to 15 residues. J lost 0 bases, V lost 8 bases, and 5 bases had no gene match. In germline, CDR1 is SNHLY, CDR2 FYNNEI. The DNA of the CDR3 is TGTGCCAGCGCGGGGGGGGGAGGCTCCTACAATGAGCAGTTCTTC. Its translation: CASAGGGGSYNEQFF. Full variable domain (remainder filled in from reference TRBV2 and TRBJ2-1): EPEVTQTPSHQVTQMGQEVILRCVPISNHLYFYWYRQILGQKVEFLVSFYNNEISEKSEIFDDQFSVERPDGSNFTLKIRSTKLEDSAMYFCASAGGGGSYNEQFFGPGTRLTVL.